The rows below give T cell receptor beta chains drawn from one sample of a study of T cell responses to AZD1222 COVID-19 vaccine. The repertoire was sequenced with immunoSEQ multiplex PCR; TCRdb's copy has only in-frame clones and lacks some. The sample has around 270,000 clones, 94% seen once; the top ten hold around 0.5%. The input for sequencing was peripheral blood, taken 28 days after the second AZD1222 dose. These receptor sequences come from an adult who received the AZD1222 COVID-19 vaccine. The CDR3 runs from the conserved cysteine through the conserved F or W. A D gene is named only where the DNA matches it firmly. Clone size is shown for a subset of rows, as once, few, many or a class of expanded clone.

v_call: TRBV29-1
d_call: -
j_call: TRBJ2-5
clone_size: -
cdr3_nt: TGCAGCGTTGAATCCCCCAGGGGCGGCGAGACCCAGTACTTC
cdr3_aa: CSVESPRGGETQYF

v_call: TRBV10-1
d_call: -
j_call: TRBJ1-2
clone_size: few
cdr3_nt: TGCGCCCCAACACCGTCACTTAACTATGGCTACACCTTC
cdr3_aa: CAPTPSLNYGYTF

v_call: TRBV21-1
d_call: -
j_call: TRBJ1-2
clone_size: -
cdr3_nt: TGTGCCAGCAGCACCGGCGACAGGGAAGGCGGCTACACCTTC
cdr3_aa: CASSTGDREGGYTF

v_call: TRBV28
d_call: -
j_call: TRBJ1-5
clone_size: -
cdr3_nt: TGTGCCAGCAGGACCCCCGGAGGGGATCATCAGCCCCAGCATTTT
cdr3_aa: CASRTPGGDHQPQHF

v_call: TRBV30
d_call: -
j_call: TRBJ1-5
clone_size: once
cdr3_nt: TGTGCCTGGAGTGTGGGGAATCAGCCCCAGCATTTT
cdr3_aa: CAWSVGNQPQHF

v_call: TRBV5-4
d_call: TRBD2
j_call: TRBJ2-1
clone_size: -
cdr3_nt: TGTGCCAGCAGCTCCGGGGGACTAGCCAACAATGAGCAGTTCTTC
cdr3_aa: CASSSGGLANNEQFF

v_call: TRBV28
d_call: -
j_call: TRBJ2-7
clone_size: -
cdr3_nt: TGTGCCAGCAGCCCTAGAAGGGACCCATGGGGGTATGAGCAGTACTTC
cdr3_aa: CASSPRRDPWGYEQYF

v_call: TRBV28
d_call: -
j_call: TRBJ1-5
clone_size: -
cdr3_nt: TGTGCCAGCAGTCTCCAGGGAGGATATCAGCCCCAGCATTTT
cdr3_aa: CASSLQGGYQPQHF

v_call: TRBV6-5
d_call: -
j_call: TRBJ2-2
clone_size: once
cdr3_nt: TGTGCCAGCAGCTCCGAGGCGGGAAGAACCGGGGAGCTGTTTTTT
cdr3_aa: CASSSEAGRTGELFF

v_call: TRBV2
d_call: -
j_call: TRBJ2-7
clone_size: -
cdr3_nt: TGTGCCAGCACTGGCGGGCCTTACGAGCAGTACTTC
cdr3_aa: CASTGGPYEQYF

v_call: TRBV28
d_call: TRBD2
j_call: TRBJ2-1
clone_size: -
cdr3_nt: TGTGCCAGCAGGGGACTAGCGGGCAGCCAATCCTACAATGAGCAGTTCTTC
cdr3_aa: CASRGLAGSQSYNEQFF

v_call: TRBV2
d_call: -
j_call: TRBJ1-5
clone_size: -
cdr3_nt: TGTGCCAGCAGTGAAGAATGGGAGACTCAGCCCCAGCATTTT
cdr3_aa: CASSEEWETQPQHF

v_call: TRBV28
d_call: TRBD1
j_call: TRBJ1-2
clone_size: -
cdr3_nt: TGTGCCAGCACCGTTACTCGTGACAGGGGGATCTATGGCTACACCTTC
cdr3_aa: CASTVTRDRGIYGYTF

v_call: TRBV12-3/TRBV12-4
d_call: -
j_call: TRBJ1-5
clone_size: -
cdr3_nt: TGTGCCAGCAGTTTCATCGGCGATCAGCCCCAGCATTTT
cdr3_aa: CASSFIGDQPQHF

v_call: TRBV11-2
d_call: TRBD2
j_call: TRBJ2-7
clone_size: -
cdr3_nt: TGTGCCAGCACCTTCGGGACTAGCGGGCCCTACGAGCAGTACTTC
cdr3_aa: CASTFGTSGPYEQYF

v_call: TRBV6-5
d_call: -
j_call: TRBJ1-1
clone_size: once
cdr3_nt: TGTGCCAGCTGTAGAGGGGGAGACACTGAAGCTTTCTTT
cdr3_aa: CASCRGGDTEAFF

v_call: TRBV6-6
d_call: TRBD2
j_call: TRBJ2-7
clone_size: -
cdr3_nt: TGTGCCAGCAGTCCCCGGCTAGCGGGGGGCCGCGAGCAGTACTTC
cdr3_aa: CASSPRLAGGREQYF

v_call: TRBV6-1
d_call: TRBD1
j_call: TRBJ1-5
clone_size: -
cdr3_nt: TGTGCCAGCAGTCAACCAGGGGGGAGTCAGCCCCAGCATTTT
cdr3_aa: CASSQPGGSQPQHF

v_call: TRBV4-1
d_call: -
j_call: TRBJ2-5
clone_size: -
cdr3_nt: TGCGCCAGCAGCCAAGAAGAAATTCGACAGAGGAGGGAGACCCAGTACTTC
cdr3_aa: CASSQEEIRQRRETQYF

v_call: TRBV24-1
d_call: TRBD1
j_call: TRBJ2-7
clone_size: -
cdr3_nt: TGTGCCACCAGTGATTCCCCGGACAGGCCGGAATACGAGCAGTACTTC
cdr3_aa: CATSDSPDRPEYEQYF

v_call: TRBV28
d_call: -
j_call: TRBJ1-1
clone_size: -
cdr3_nt: TGTGCCAGCAGTTTACGGTGGGGCACTGAAGCTTTCTTT
cdr3_aa: CASSLRWGTEAFF

v_call: TRBV28
d_call: -
j_call: TRBJ1-2
clone_size: -
cdr3_nt: TGTGCCAGCAGTTTATATGGGGCCTCGCAAAGTCAAGGCTACACCTTC
cdr3_aa: CASSLYGASQSQGYTF

v_call: TRBV10-3
d_call: TRBD2
j_call: TRBJ2-7
clone_size: -
cdr3_nt: TGTGCCATCAGTCTGGGACTAGCGGGAGGGCAGCTGGGGAACGAGCAGTACTTC
cdr3_aa: CAISLGLAGGQLGNEQYF

v_call: TRBV5-4
d_call: TRBD2
j_call: TRBJ2-7
clone_size: -
cdr3_nt: TGTGCCAGCAGCCCAGTAGGGGGAGCGGGAGACGAGCAGTACTTC
cdr3_aa: CASSPVGGAGDEQYF

v_call: TRBV19
d_call: -
j_call: TRBJ2-2
clone_size: -
cdr3_nt: TGTGCCAGTAGTGGACTACACACCGGGGAGCTGTTTTTT
cdr3_aa: CASSGLHTGELFF

v_call: TRBV6-5
d_call: -
j_call: TRBJ1-1
clone_size: -
cdr3_nt: TGTGCCAGCAGTTCCGACACCAAGGGGAACACTGAAGCTTTCTTT
cdr3_aa: CASSSDTKGNTEAFF

v_call: TRBV3-1/TRBV3-2
d_call: TRBD2
j_call: TRBJ2-1
clone_size: -
cdr3_nt: TGTGCCAGCAGCCAAGTAGCGGGGACCGCCTACAATGAGCAGTTCTTC
cdr3_aa: CASSQVAGTAYNEQFF

v_call: TRBV7-9
d_call: -
j_call: TRBJ2-7
clone_size: -
cdr3_nt: TGTGCCAGCAGCTTAGACGGGATCTCCTACGAGCAGTACTTC
cdr3_aa: CASSLDGISYEQYF

v_call: TRBV28
d_call: TRBD1
j_call: TRBJ1-2
clone_size: -
cdr3_nt: TGTGCCAGCAGACTTAGACAGGGGAAGGGGTACGGCTATGGCTACACCTTC
cdr3_aa: CASRLRQGKGYGYGYTF

v_call: TRBV28
d_call: -
j_call: TRBJ1-1
clone_size: -
cdr3_nt: TGTGCCAGCAGCCTTGACCACCTGGGCACTGAAGCTTTCTTT
cdr3_aa: CASSLDHLGTEAFF

v_call: TRBV13
d_call: -
j_call: TRBJ1-1
clone_size: -
cdr3_nt: TGTGCCAGCAGCTTAGGGGCAGGGCGTACTGAAGCTTTCTTT
cdr3_aa: CASSLGAGRTEAFF

v_call: TRBV3-1/TRBV3-2
d_call: TRBD2
j_call: TRBJ2-1
clone_size: -
cdr3_nt: TGTGCCAGCAGCCGAGGACTAGCGGACAATGAGCAGTTCTTC
cdr3_aa: CASSRGLADNEQFF

v_call: TRBV18
d_call: -
j_call: TRBJ2-2
clone_size: -
cdr3_nt: TGTGCCAGCTCACCCCAGAAACCCGGGGAGCTGTTTTTT
cdr3_aa: CASSPQKPGELFF

v_call: TRBV7-9
d_call: TRBD1
j_call: TRBJ2-7
clone_size: -
cdr3_nt: TGTGCCAGCAGCATCGGGACAGGAGTAGTCTACGAGCAGTACTTC
cdr3_aa: CASSIGTGVVYEQYF

v_call: TRBV6-5
d_call: -
j_call: TRBJ2-7
clone_size: -
cdr3_nt: TGTGCCAGCAGTTACGCGACAGGCGAGCAGTACTTC
cdr3_aa: CASSYATGEQYF

v_call: TRBV5-1
d_call: -
j_call: TRBJ2-2
clone_size: -
cdr3_nt: TGCGCCAGCAGCCCTGGGTCGGGGTACACCGGGGAGCTGTTTTTT
cdr3_aa: CASSPGSGYTGELFF

v_call: TRBV9
d_call: -
j_call: TRBJ2-7
clone_size: -
cdr3_nt: TGTGCCAGCAGCGCTGGAGGGCGGGTGGGACTCTACGAGCAGTACTTC
cdr3_aa: CASSAGGRVGLYEQYF

v_call: TRBV7-2
d_call: -
j_call: TRBJ1-1
clone_size: -
cdr3_nt: TGTGCCAGCAGCCCGAAGAGAGGGCTAGGTGAAGCTTTCTTT
cdr3_aa: CASSPKRGLGEAFF

v_call: TRBV10-2
d_call: -
j_call: TRBJ2-1
clone_size: -
cdr3_nt: TGCGCCAGCAGTGAGTCGAGGGAGAGGGGACAGTTCTTC
cdr3_aa: CASSESRERGQFF

v_call: TRBV4-1
d_call: -
j_call: TRBJ1-5
clone_size: -
cdr3_nt: TGCGCCAGCAGCCAAGACCCGGGGATCAATCAGCCCCAGCATTTT
cdr3_aa: CASSQDPGINQPQHF

v_call: TRBV15
d_call: -
j_call: TRBJ2-1
clone_size: -
cdr3_nt: TGTGCCACCAGCAGAGATCGGGAAACACAAGGGGTGCAGTTCTTC
cdr3_aa: CATSRDRETQGVQFF

v_call: TRBV7-9
d_call: -
j_call: TRBJ2-7
clone_size: few
cdr3_nt: TGTGCCAGCACCGGAGGGGGTTTATACGAGCAGTACTTC
cdr3_aa: CASTGGGLYEQYF

v_call: TRBV6-2/TRBV6-3
d_call: -
j_call: TRBJ2-1
clone_size: -
cdr3_nt: TGTGCCAGCAGTTTGAGGGAGGATGAGCAGTTCTTC
cdr3_aa: CASSLREDEQFF

v_call: TRBV23-1
d_call: TRBD2
j_call: TRBJ2-5
clone_size: -
cdr3_nt: TGCGCCAGCAGTCCCTCTAGCGGGAGGGCACCAGAGACCCAGTACTTC
cdr3_aa: CASSPSSGRAPETQYF

v_call: TRBV23-1
d_call: -
j_call: TRBJ1-1
clone_size: -
cdr3_nt: TGCGCCAGCAGTCTCCGCGCACCCCCCCGGATTATGAACACTGAAGCTTTCTTT
cdr3_aa: CASSLRAPPRIMNTEAFF

v_call: TRBV6-2/TRBV6-3
d_call: TRBD2
j_call: TRBJ2-2
clone_size: -
cdr3_nt: TGTGCCAGCAGTCCACCGGTAGCGGGGCCTCCCACCGGGGAGCTGTTTTTT
cdr3_aa: CASSPPVAGPPTGELFF

v_call: TRBV3-1/TRBV3-2
d_call: -
j_call: TRBJ1-2
clone_size: -
cdr3_nt: TGTGCCAGCAGCCAAGCTCACGACTATGGCTACACCTTC
cdr3_aa: CASSQAHDYGYTF

v_call: TRBV5-1
d_call: -
j_call: TRBJ1-6
clone_size: -
cdr3_nt: TGCGCCAGCAGCTTGGAAACAGCCTATAATTCACCCCTCCACTTT
cdr3_aa: CASSLETAYNSPLHF

v_call: TRBV28
d_call: -
j_call: TRBJ2-5
clone_size: -
cdr3_nt: TGTGCCAGCAGTTTTCCGCTAGCTCCGAGGGCAGAGACCCAGTACTTC
cdr3_aa: CASSFPLAPRAETQYF

v_call: TRBV3-1/TRBV3-2
d_call: -
j_call: TRBJ1-2
clone_size: -
cdr3_nt: TGTGCCAGCAGCCAGGGTCTGAACTATGGCTACACCTTC
cdr3_aa: CASSQGLNYGYTF